This T cell receptor (beta chain) originates from a study of T cell clonality in common variable immunodeficiency. General study findings and limits: In common variable immunodeficiency, TCR beta chains reportedly carried fewer deletions and N-nucleotide insertions. CVID subjects shared fewer TCRbeta clones than healthy controls did.

This clone is medium-sized (0.01 to 0.1%) in the sample. Its antigen is currently unknown. The read finishes 3 residues shy of the CDR3 end, and the germline J gene is used to complete it. Method: immunoSEQ multiplex PCR; TCRdb's copy keeps in-frame clones and lacks some. Observed in the sample are 26,000 or so clones, none of them singletons. The CDR3 runs to 17 residues. Trimming stripped 0 bases from V and 4 bases from J, with 16 bases between. CDR1 is SGDLS and CDR2 is YYNGEE in the germline V gene. For at least one year, all CVID subjects received replacement immunoglobulin. The genes are TRBV9 and TRBJ2-2; D is perhaps TRBD2 (6 bases). Sample: peripheral blood mononuclear cells. The clonotype originates from a human donor with common variable immunodeficiency. The CDR3 bases that were read are TGTGCCAGCAGCGTAGAGGACCACCTGGGGGGCACCGGGGAG. It specifies CASSVEDHLGGTGE. The entire CDR3 reads CASSVEDHLGGTGELFF.